Shown below are 27 T cell receptor beta chains from a single sample sequenced in a study of blood T cell repertoires in COVID-19. The method was immunoSEQ multiplex PCR; TCRdb's version includes in-frame clones alone and lacks a portion of them. Of 110,000 or so clones in the sample, approximately 87% are singletons; the top ten hold 15% to 20%. The sample consisted of peripheral blood. Receptors originate from a woman aged 60 to 75 with acute or convalescent COVID-19.

This chain connects TRBV5-1 to TRBJ2-1; 10 bases are a match to TRBD2. The CDR3 runs to 16 residues. The V segment lost 7 bases and the J segment 2 bases; nucleotides outside the gene matches: 9. In germline, CDR1 is SGHRS, CDR2 YFSETQ. The DNA of the CDR3 is TGCGCCAGCTTAGCGGGGGGCCAAACCACCTACAATGAGCAGTTCTTC. Translating it yields CASLAGGQTTYNEQFF.

V and J are TRBV7-9 and TRBJ1-1; D possibly corresponds to TRBD1 (6 bases). V was trimmed by 5 bases and J by 4 bases, leaving 14 bases between them. Per germline, CDR1 SEHNR and CDR2 FQNEAQ (reference sequence). This CDR3 is built from 14 residues. Written as DNA, the CDR3 is TGTGCCAGCAGCACCTCTACAGGGACCACTGAAGCTTTCTTT. Translation gives CASSTSTGTTEAFF.

The J gene is TRBJ1-1, the V gene TRBV3-1 (or the pseudogene TRBV3-2); possible D gene TRBD1, 5 bases. The CDR3 is 13 residues long. The V gene lost 0 bases and the J gene lost 11 bases, with 13 bases spanning the gap. The germline gives CDR1 LGHDT, CDR2 YNNKEL (reference sequence). The CDR3: CASSQDRSGHAFF. CDR3 coding DNA: TGTGCCAGCAGCCAAGATCGGTCAGGGCATGCTTTCTTT.

This clone was counted once. The chain employs TRBV28 and TRBJ1-1; D unclear. The CDR3 totals 15 residues. CDR1 and CDR2 (germline): MDHEN, SYDVKM. Trimming removed 5 bases from V and 3 bases from J, with 16 bases in between. The CDR3 protein is CASSPLNPADTEAFF. CDR3 sequence (DNA): TGTGCCAGCAGTCCTTTGAACCCAGCGGACACTGAAGCTTTCTTT.

The chain joins TRBV2 to TRBJ1-2; no reliable D call. Germline values: CDR1 SNHLY, CDR2 FYNNEI. The CDR3 runs to 14 residues. The ends were cut back, 2 bases at V and 0 bases at J, with 7 bases in the middle. CDR3 protein: CASSEIATNYGYTF. CDR3 bases: TGTGCCAGCAGTGAAATAGCAACTAACTATGGCTACACCTTC.

The chain is built from TRBV3-1 (or the pseudogene TRBV3-2) and TRBJ1-3, with TRBD1 matching 7 bases. The CDR3 loop spans 15 amino acids. Germline CDR1 and CDR2: LGHDT and YNNKEL (reference sequence). V lost 4 bases and J lost 0; bases outside the gene matches: 3. The CDR3 loop is CASSLTGDSGNTIYF. DNA for the CDR3: TGTGCCAGCAGCCTCACAGGGGACTCTGGAAACACCATATATTTT.

In nucleotides, the CDR3 is TGTGCCAGCAGCTTGGGTCGACAGGGGGCGGGTGGCTACACCTTC. This sequence encodes CASSLGRQGAGGYTF. The chain employs TRBV5-5 and TRBJ1-2; 10 nucleotides line up with TRBD1. V lost 0 bases and J lost 7; bases outside the gene matches: 6. The V gene's germline CDR1 is SGHKS and CDR2 YYEKEE (reference sequence). CDR3 length: 15 residues.

The V gene is TRBV7-9, the J gene TRBJ1-1, with a weak D call TRBD1 (6 bases). Germline V gene sequence: CDR1 SEHNR, CDR2 FQNEAQ (reference sequence). Between the trimmed V and J ends, which lost 2 bases and 1 base, there was a span of 8 bases. CDR3 length equals 14 residues. The CDR3 DNA reads TGTGCCAGCAGCTTACAGGGGTCGAACACTGAAGCTTTCTTT. This gives the protein CASSLQGSNTEAFF.

This chain links TRBV14 with TRBJ2-7, with 8 bases lining up with TRBD1. Germline trimming cut 4 bases from V and 5 bases from J; bases unmatched to any gene: 7. The germline gives CDR1 SGHDN, CDR2 FVKESK. This CDR3 is 14 amino acids long. The CDR3 loop reads CASSPRTGRNEQYF. DNA for the CDR3: TGTGCCAGCAGCCCCAGGACAGGGAGGAACGAGCAGTACTTC.

This rearrangement joins TRBV4-3 to TRBJ2-1; possible D gene TRBD2, 6 bases. The CDR3 runs to 18 residues. V dropped 8 bases and J dropped 9 bases, with 32 bases sitting between them. Germline CDR1 and CDR2: LGHNA and YSLEER. CDR3 bases: TGCGCCAGCTCCCGGGGTACGCTGGGGGGAGGTTTAAGGGGTGAGCAGTTCTTC. Encoded protein: CASSRGTLGGGLRGEQFF.

The V gene is TRBV27, the J gene TRBJ2-2; D gene uncertain. This CDR3 spans 13 amino acids. Germline lookup yields CDR1 MNHEY and CDR2 SMNVEV (reference sequence). The germline V and J ends were trimmed by 8 bases and 4 bases, with 11 bases remaining between them. In nucleotides, the CDR3 is TGTGCCAGCCGGCGGAGCGCCACCGGGGAGCTGTTTTTT. Translated: CASRRSATGELFF.

The genes are TRBV12-3 or TRBV12-4 and TRBJ2-3; D ambiguous. V shed 1 base and J shed 8 bases, with 7 bases lying between them. The CDR3 has 12 amino acids. CDR3 residues: CASSLVLFTQYF. The CDR3 DNA reads as TGTGCCAGCAGTTTAGTCCTTTTTACGCAGTATTTT.

Only one count was recorded for this clone. CDR3 sequence: CASSLDRKGGNTIYF. CDR3 nucleotides: TGTGCCAGCAGCTTGGACAGGAAGGGGGGAAACACCATATATTTT. The V and J genes are TRBV5-4 and TRBJ1-3, with D possibly being TRBD1 (5 bases). V dropped 0 bases and J dropped 4 bases, with 11 bases sitting between them. The CDR3 consists of 15 residues. Germline-derived CDR1 and CDR2 are SGHNT and YYREEE (reference sequence).

This chain uses TRBV30 with TRBJ2-7, with a possible D match to TRBD2 (5 bases). V lost 1 base to trimming and J lost 2 bases, with 15 bases between them. Looked up from germline, CDR1 is GTSNPN and CDR2 is SVGIG (reference sequence). The length of the CDR3 is 15 residues. In DNA, the CDR3 is TGTGCCTGGAGTGCGAAACTAGGAGAGGCCTACGAGCAGTACTTC. Its protein product is CAWSAKLGEAYEQYF.

The sample holds a few counts of this clone. The chain employs TRBV7-2 and TRBJ2-2; tentatively, D is TRBD2 (5 bases). Per germline, CDR1 SGHTA and CDR2 FQGNSA. The V end was cut by 1 base, the J end by 6 bases, with 12 bases between. The CDR3 covers 15 residues. The CDR3 loop is CASSLEVGVAGELFF. CDR3 sequence (DNA): TGTGCCAGCAGCTTAGAAGTGGGAGTCGCCGGGGAGCTGTTTTTT. The variable domain in full, completed from reference TRBV7-2 and TRBJ2-2, reads GAGVSQSPSNKVTEKGKDVELRCDPISGHTALYWYRQSLGQGLEFLIYFQGNSAPDKSGLPSDRFSAERTGGSVSTLTIQRTQQEDSAVYLCASSLEVGVAGELFFGEGSRLTVL.

The chain couples TRBV6-1 to TRBJ1-2, with TRBD1 matching 7 bases. The CDR3 runs 17 residues. The germline V gene encodes CDR1 MNHNS and CDR2 SASEGT. J was trimmed by 4 bases and V by 3 bases; bases with no gene match: 14. The CDR3, as DNA: TGTGCCAGCAGTGAGATGGGGGTTGGACAGGCGGCCTATGGCTACACCTTC. Its translation: CASSEMGVGQAAYGYTF.

The rearrangement links TRBV4-2 to TRBJ1-1; D gene ambiguous. The CDR3 is 16 residues long. In germline, CDR1 is LGHNA, CDR2 YNFKEQ. Trimming removed 1 base at V and 1 base at J, with 13 bases between. Written as DNA, the CDR3 is TGTGCCAGCAGCCAAGGACCGAGGGAGGGGAACACTGAAGCTTTCTTT. It yields the protein CASSQGPREGNTEAFF.

The chain is built from TRBV24-1 and TRBJ1-2, with TRBD1 as a possible D gene (5 bases). Germline-derived CDR1 and CDR2 are KGHDR and SFDVKD. The CDR3 totals 13 residues. With 3 bases removed from V and 7 bases from J, the gap between germline ends came to 11 bases. CDR3 loop: CATSDGQGRGYTF. Written as DNA, the CDR3 is TGTGCCACCAGTGATGGTCAGGGTCGTGGCTACACCTTC.

The chain uses TRBV20-1 and TRBJ2-1; D uncertain. Germline CDR1 reads DFQATT; CDR2 reads SNEGSKA (reference sequence). CDR3 length: 11 amino acids. V lost 6 bases and J 12 bases, leaving 15 bases between the germline ends. The CDR3 spells CSAKTRTVQFF. The CDR3 region has the DNA TGCAGTGCGAAAACACGAACAGTGCAGTTCTTC.

The chain joins TRBV2 to TRBJ1-1; maybe TRBD1 (5 bases). V lost 7 bases and J 1 base, leaving 13 bases between the germline ends. The CDR3 loop spans 14 amino acids. Per germline, CDR1 SNHLY and CDR2 FYNNEI. The CDR3 nucleotides are TGTGCCAGCATGCCAGATCAGGGGAACACTGAAGCTTTCTTT. Translation gives CASMPDQGNTEAFF.

This rearrangement joins TRBV5-1 to TRBJ2-2; D is unresolved. The CDR3 runs 13 residues. V was pared by 0 bases and J by 6 bases, with 6 bases between. Germline loops: CDR1 SGHRS, CDR2 YFSETQ. CDR3 bases: TGCGCCAGCAGCTTGGCTTTCGCCGGGGAGCTGTTTTTT. Protein sequence: CASSLAFAGELFF.

The chain couples TRBV6-6 to TRBJ2-7, with 9 nucleotides matching TRBD2. Germline CDR1 reads MNHNY; CDR2 reads SVGAGI (reference sequence). This CDR3 has 14 residues. V trimming: 5 bases; J trimming: 3 bases; junction bases outside the gene matches: 5. The CDR3 DNA reads TGTGCCAGCAGTGCACCGACTAGCGGCTACGAGCAGTACTTC. Protein: CASSAPTSGYEQYF.

CDR3 nucleotides: TGCGCCAGCAGCCAAGGATTCGGGAGCCTACAAGAGACCCAGTACTTC. Its translation: CASSQGFGSLQETQYF. This chain uses TRBV4-1 with TRBJ2-5; TRBD2 might be the D (6 bases). The ends were cut back, 1 base at V and 2 bases at J, with 14 bases in the middle. This CDR3 is built from 16 residues. Germline CDR1 is MGHRA and CDR2 is YSYEKL.

The rearrangement links TRBV12-3 or TRBV12-4 to TRBJ1-2; D not resolved. The CDR3 loop spans 11 amino acids. Trimming stripped 2 bases from V and 8 bases from J, with 6 bases between. CDR3 loop: CASSLNEGYTF. DNA for the CDR3: TGTGCCAGCAGTTTAAACGAGGGCTACACCTTC.

The rearrangement links TRBV6-5 to TRBJ1-4, with TRBD1 matching 7 bases. The junction had 10 bases not matched to a gene; V was cut back by 4 bases and J by 8 bases. The CDR3 loop spans 15 amino acids. In germline, CDR1 is MNHEY, CDR2 SVGAGI. CDR3 loop: CASSSPGTVGEKLFF. CDR3 in DNA: TGTGCCAGCAGTTCCCCCGGGACAGTAGGGGAAAAACTGTTTTTT.

The chain uses TRBV7-9 and TRBJ1-6, with D unresolved. The V end was cut by 1 base, the J end by 7 bases, with 11 bases between. The CDR3 consists of 15 residues. CDR1 is SEHNR, CDR2 FQNEAQ, per germline (reference sequence). The CDR3 loop reads CASSLVGEGNSPLHF. In nucleotides, the CDR3 is TGTGCCAGCAGCTTAGTCGGGGAGGGCAATTCACCCCTCCACTTT.

J is TRBJ2-3 and V is TRBV11-1; tentative D call: TRBD1 (5 bases). The CDR3 is 16 amino acids. Germline V gene lookup returns CDR1 SGHAT and CDR2 FQDESV (reference sequence). With 0 bases removed from V and 6 bases from J, the gap between germline ends came to 16 bases. CDR3 DNA sequence: TGTGCCAGCAGCTTAGCGGCAAAGGTGCAGGGTGATACGCAGTATTTT. Amino acids: CASSLAAKVQGDTQYF. The complete variable domain, with remaining parts taken from reference TRBV11-1 and TRBJ2-3, reads EAEVAQSPRYKITEKSQAVAFWCDPISGHATLYWYRQILGQGPELLVQFQDESVVDDSQLPKDRFSAERLKGVDSTLKIQPAELGDSAMYLCASSLAAKVQGDTQYFGPGTRLTVL.